Listed below are T cell receptor beta chains from one sample, sequenced in a study of blood T cell repertoires in COVID-19. Sequencing used immunoSEQ multiplex PCR; TCRdb keeps in-frame clones, though not all of them. The sample shows roughly 350,000 clones, almost 90% of them seen only once. Sequenced sample: peripheral blood. Receptors were obtained from a woman in her sixties or seventies with COVID-19, enrolled during active disease. Each CDR3 is given with its conserved first and last residue. The D gene is left open where the match is weak. Size values are once, few and many counts, or a class for expanded clones, and some rows have none.

DNA: TGTGCCAGCAGTTACTGGGGCGGCATCACAGATACGCAGTATTTT
CDR3: CASSYWGGITDTQYF
J: TRBJ2-3
V: TRBV6-6
size: NA
D: NA

DNA: TGTGCCAGCAGCTTCCGCGCTGAAAAACTGTTTTTT
CDR3: CASSFRAEKLFF
J: TRBJ1-4
V: TRBV12-3/TRBV12-4
size: NA
D: NA

DNA: TGTGCCATATTACCGGGACTCGAGACAGATACGCAGTATTTT
CDR3: CAILPGLETDTQYF
J: TRBJ2-3
V: TRBV6-4
size: NA
D: NA

DNA: TGTGCCAGCAGCTTAGACCAGGGGGTTTTCTACGAGCAGTACTTC
CDR3: CASSLDQGVFYEQYF
J: TRBJ2-7
V: TRBV7-2
size: NA
D: TRBD1

DNA: TGTGCCAGCTCACCGGGGGTGGGGGCCACTGAAGCTTTCTTT
CDR3: CASSPGVGATEAFF
J: TRBJ1-1
V: TRBV18
size: NA
D: NA

DNA: TGTGCCAGCAGCCCCGCAGGGCTCGGGGAGACCCAGTACTTC
CDR3: CASSPAGLGETQYF
J: TRBJ2-5
V: TRBV7-3
size: NA
D: NA

DNA: TGTGCCAGCTCACTCAGTATAGACAGCTCTGGAAACACCATATATTTT
CDR3: CASSLSIDSSGNTIYF
J: TRBJ1-3
V: TRBV18
size: NA
D: NA

DNA: TGTGCCAGCAGCCAAGCGTCCGGGACAGTTTACAATGAGCAGTTCTTC
CDR3: CASSQASGTVYNEQFF
J: TRBJ2-1
V: TRBV3-1/TRBV3-2
size: few
D: TRBD1

DNA: TGTGCCAGCAGTCGGACTGTCTCCTACGAGCAGTACTTC
CDR3: CASSRTVSYEQYF
J: TRBJ2-7
V: TRBV12-3/TRBV12-4
size: NA
D: NA

DNA: TGCGCCAGCAGCTTGGACGGTCAGCCCCAGCATTTT
CDR3: CASSLDGQPQHF
J: TRBJ1-5
V: TRBV5-1
size: few
D: NA

DNA: TGTGCCAGCAGCTCCCGAAGGGACAGTGAAAAACTGTTTTTT
CDR3: CASSSRRDSEKLFF
J: TRBJ1-4
V: TRBV7-2
size: NA
D: TRBD1

DNA: TGTGCCAGCAGTCTCGGGACAGCCTCTGGAAACACCATATATTTT
CDR3: CASSLGTASGNTIYF
J: TRBJ1-3
V: TRBV27
size: NA
D: TRBD1

DNA: TGTGCCAGCAGCGCCTTCCCCAGGGCGGACGGCTACACCTTC
CDR3: CASSAFPRADGYTF
J: TRBJ1-2
V: TRBV9
size: NA
D: NA

DNA: TGCGCCAGCAGCCAAGATAGGACAGGCGACTATGGCTACACCTTC
CDR3: CASSQDRTGDYGYTF
J: TRBJ1-2
V: TRBV4-3
size: NA
D: TRBD1

DNA: TGTGCCAGCAGCCAAGATCCGGCAGGGGGCGGGGGGGAGCTGTTTTTT
CDR3: CASSQDPAGGGGELFF
J: TRBJ2-2
V: TRBV4-2
size: NA
D: TRBD1

DNA: TGCGCCAGCAGCCGATACCGGGACAGGGACCGGGCGGGAATCTACGAGCAGTACTTC
CDR3: CASSRYRDRDRAGIYEQYF
J: TRBJ2-7
V: TRBV4-1
size: NA
D: TRBD1

DNA: TGTGCCAGCAGCTCCAGGGACTCCTACGAAACAGATACGCAGTATTTT
CDR3: CASSSRDSYETDTQYF
J: TRBJ2-3
V: TRBV7-2
size: NA
D: NA

DNA: TGTGCCAGCAGCTTTGCAGGGCCCATACCGGACTATGGCTACACCTTC
CDR3: CASSFAGPIPDYGYTF
J: TRBJ1-2
V: TRBV11-2
size: NA
D: NA

DNA: TGCGCCAGCAGGGACGGGACAGCTAACACTGAAGCTTTCTTT
CDR3: CASRDGTANTEAFF
J: TRBJ1-1
V: TRBV10-2
size: NA
D: TRBD1

DNA: TGTGCCAGCAGTTTATGGATAGGAGGGGCGAAAGAGACCCAGTACTTC
CDR3: CASSLWIGGAKETQYF
J: TRBJ2-5
V: TRBV28
size: NA
D: NA

DNA: TGTGCCAGTAGTCCGGTTGCGGGGGGGCTCTACGAGCAGTACTTC
CDR3: CASSPVAGGLYEQYF
J: TRBJ2-7
V: TRBV19
size: NA
D: TRBD2

DNA: TGCAGCGACCAGACGACAGGGTCTGGTGGCTACACCTTC
CDR3: CSDQTTGSGGYTF
J: TRBJ1-2
V: TRBV29-1
size: NA
D: TRBD1

DNA: TGTGCTAGTGGTTTGGCCTTCACCAGGGGCCGAGAGACCCAGTACTTC
CDR3: CASGLAFTRGRETQYF
J: TRBJ2-5
V: TRBV12-5
size: NA
D: NA

DNA: TGTGCCAGCAGTTACCCGGGGGGGGTAGCGCAGTACTTC
CDR3: CASSYPGGVAQYF
J: TRBJ2-7
V: TRBV6-5
size: NA
D: TRBD2

DNA: TGTGCCAGCAGAAAGACAGGGCCCCAAGAGACCCAGTACTTC
CDR3: CASRKTGPQETQYF
J: TRBJ2-5
V: TRBV7-9
size: NA
D: TRBD1

DNA: TGCAGCGTCCGACAGGGGGAAGAGACCCAGTACTTC
CDR3: CSVRQGEETQYF
J: TRBJ2-5
V: TRBV29-1
size: NA
D: TRBD1

DNA: TGTGCCTGGAGTTGGGCCTATGGCTACACCTTC
CDR3: CAWSWAYGYTF
J: TRBJ1-2
V: TRBV30
size: NA
D: NA

DNA: TGTGCCAGCACAAACCCCGGGGGGTCCTACGAGCAGTACTTC
CDR3: CASTNPGGSYEQYF
J: TRBJ2-7
V: TRBV6-5
size: NA
D: TRBD2

DNA: TGTGCCAGCAGTGAGAACGTCGGGTATAGCAATCAGCCCCAGCATTTT
CDR3: CASSENVGYSNQPQHF
J: TRBJ1-5
V: TRBV2
size: NA
D: NA

DNA: TGCGCCAGCAGCCAGGCTGCCCCAAGGGGCGATGGCTACACCTTC
CDR3: CASSQAAPRGDGYTF
J: TRBJ1-2
V: TRBV4-3
size: NA
D: NA

DNA: TGTGCCAGCAGTTTAGTAGGGGATATGCCCCAGCATTTT
CDR3: CASSLVGDMPQHF
J: TRBJ1-5
V: TRBV12-3/TRBV12-4
size: few
D: NA

DNA: TGTGCCAGCAGCTCCCAAGGGACTACCCGTATAGGGCAGTTCTTC
CDR3: CASSSQGTTRIGQFF
J: TRBJ2-1
V: TRBV7-2
size: NA
D: TRBD2

DNA: TGTGCCAGCGCGCTGGGGCAGTCAGTTGAAGCTTTCTTT
CDR3: CASALGQSVEAFF
J: TRBJ1-1
V: TRBV28
size: NA
D: NA

DNA: TGTGCCAGCAGTGAAAAAGGACAGGGAGGCGAGCAGTACTTC
CDR3: CASSEKGQGGEQYF
J: TRBJ2-7
V: TRBV6-1
size: NA
D: TRBD1

DNA: TGTGCCAGCAGTTCCCAGGGCGGCTATGGCTACACCTTC
CDR3: CASSSQGGYGYTF
J: TRBJ1-2
V: TRBV27
size: NA
D: NA

DNA: TGTGCCAGCAGTAACGCACAACAGGGCTCTGGAAACACCATATATTTT
CDR3: CASSNAQQGSGNTIYF
J: TRBJ1-3
V: TRBV6-6
size: NA
D: NA

DNA: TGTGCCAGCAGCCCTCCGCGGGTCCAAGAGACCCAGTACTTC
CDR3: CASSPPRVQETQYF
J: TRBJ2-5
V: TRBV6-6
size: once
D: NA

DNA: TGTGCCAGTAGAAAGGGGACTAGGGTGGATGAAAAACTGTTTTTT
CDR3: CASRKGTRVDEKLFF
J: TRBJ1-4
V: TRBV19
size: NA
D: NA

DNA: TGCGCCAGCAGCGGGCAGGGGTCCTACGAGCAGTACTTC
CDR3: CASSGQGSYEQYF
J: TRBJ2-7
V: TRBV4-1
size: NA
D: NA

DNA: TGTGCCAGCAGCTTGAATCCGCCGACTAGCGGGGGTTACGAGCAGTACTTC
CDR3: CASSLNPPTSGGYEQYF
J: TRBJ2-7
V: TRBV7-2
size: NA
D: TRBD2

DNA: TGTGCCAGCAGACCTTTTACAGGGGCACGCGGGACTGAAGCTTTCTTT
CDR3: CASRPFTGARGTEAFF
J: TRBJ1-1
V: TRBV3-1/TRBV3-2
size: NA
D: TRBD1

DNA: TGTGCCATCAGTGACGTCCTATACACTGAAGCTTTCTTT
CDR3: CAISDVLYTEAFF
J: TRBJ1-1
V: TRBV10-3
size: few
D: NA

DNA: TGCAGCGTTGGCCCCGGGGATGGCTACACCTTC
CDR3: CSVGPGDGYTF
J: TRBJ1-2
V: TRBV29-1
size: many
D: NA

DNA: TGTGCCAGCAGAGAAGAGGGCAGCTATGGCTACACCTTC
CDR3: CASREEGSYGYTF
J: TRBJ1-2
V: TRBV11-2
size: NA
D: NA

DNA: TGTGCCAGCAGCTTTAGACAAAGCTCCTACAATGAGCAGTTCTTC
CDR3: CASSFRQSSYNEQFF
J: TRBJ2-1
V: TRBV7-8
size: NA
D: NA

DNA: TGTGCCAGCAGCCCTACCGGACTAGCGGTTAACACCGGGGAGCTGTTTTTT
CDR3: CASSPTGLAVNTGELFF
J: TRBJ2-2
V: TRBV7-9
size: NA
D: TRBD2

DNA: TGTGCCAGCAGCCCCTGGACAGGGGGCTGGGAAAAACTGTTTTTT
CDR3: CASSPWTGGWEKLFF
J: TRBJ1-4
V: TRBV7-9
size: NA
D: TRBD1

DNA: TGTGCCAGCAGTTTATCTGACAGGGGGCCCTATAATTCACCCCTCCACTTT
CDR3: CASSLSDRGPYNSPLHF
J: TRBJ1-6
V: TRBV28
size: NA
D: TRBD1

DNA: TGTGCCAGCAGCTTAAATCCCACACTACAGGGCATGAACACTGAAGCTTTCTTT
CDR3: CASSLNPTLQGMNTEAFF
J: TRBJ1-1
V: TRBV7-3
size: NA
D: NA

DNA: TGTGCCAGCAGTTACTTAGGCGGGACAGGGTTTTTCGAGCAGTACTTC
CDR3: CASSYLGGTGFFEQYF
J: TRBJ2-7
V: TRBV6-5
size: NA
D: TRBD1

DNA: TGCGCCAGCAGCCCTGGACTAGCGGGGGGGCAAGAGACCCAGTACTTC
CDR3: CASSPGLAGGQETQYF
J: TRBJ2-5
V: TRBV5-1
size: once
D: TRBD2

DNA: TGTGCCAGCAGTTACTCGCGGCCAGGCGGGTCACCCCTCCACTTT
CDR3: CASSYSRPGGSPLHF
J: TRBJ1-6
V: TRBV6-2/TRBV6-3
size: NA
D: NA

DNA: TGTGCCAGCAGTTTATCCCGGAGCACTGAAGCTTTCTTT
CDR3: CASSLSRSTEAFF
J: TRBJ1-1
V: TRBV27
size: NA
D: NA